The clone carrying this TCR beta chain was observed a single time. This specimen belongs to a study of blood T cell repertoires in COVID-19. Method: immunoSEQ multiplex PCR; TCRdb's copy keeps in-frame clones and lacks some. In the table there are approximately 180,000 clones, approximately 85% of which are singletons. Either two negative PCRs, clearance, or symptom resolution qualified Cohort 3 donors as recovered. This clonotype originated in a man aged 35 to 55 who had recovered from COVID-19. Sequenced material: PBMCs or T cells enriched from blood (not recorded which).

Here the CDR3 reads CASSLFPGQNFMNTEAFF. The CDR3 DNA sequence: TGTGCCAGCAGCTTATTCCCGGGACAGAATTTCATGAACACTGAAGCTTTCTTT. This rearrangement joins TRBV11-2 to TRBJ1-1; 7 bases agree with TRBD1. J gave up 0 bases and V 2 bases, and 12 bases lay outside the gene matches. Germline V gives CDR1 SGHAT, CDR2 FQNNGV. This CDR3 contains 18 residues. Together with reference TRBV11-2 and TRBJ1-1, the CDR3 gives the full variable domain: EAGVAQSPRYKIIEKRQSVAFWCNPISGHATLYWYQQILGQGPKLLIQFQNNGVVDDSQLPKDRFSAERLKGVDSTLKIQPAKLEDSAVYLCASSLFPGQNFMNTEAFFGQGTRLTVV.